This T cell receptor (beta chain) was observed in a study of cytomegalovirus exposure and HLA in healthy donors. Study as a whole: A subsequent analysis stated that the 100 to 150 validation repertoires were run on the same platform as the approximately 700 first-cohort repertoires. Whole-study findings and limits: The listing of some 170 TCR beta chains classed them as cytomegalovirus-associated. Rare sequences made up most TCRs, while some public TCRs were found in many donors.

A remark on this clone: Its antigen remains unknown.

The donors formed part of the 120-subject validation cohort, distinct from the approximately 670-subject first cohort. Germline V gene sequence: CDR1 SGDLS, CDR2 YYNGEE. Trimming took off 0 bases at V and 10 bases at J, with 8 bases between the two ends. This CDR3 spans 12 amino acids. TCRdb keeps only in-frame clones here, not all; method: immunoSEQ multiplex PCR. The sample gives about 190,000 clones, around four fifths of which show up once; roughly 7% is in the top ten. The clonotype originates from a man younger than 35 in good health and CMV-seropositive. The V gene is TRBV9, the J gene TRBJ2-1; D is perhaps TRBD2 (5 bases). Sequenced: PBMCs. As DNA, the CDR3 is TGTGCCAGCAGCGTAGATCGCGGGGAGCAGTTCTTC. It is translated as CASSVDRGEQFF. The variable domain in full, with the rest retrieved from reference TRBV9 and TRBJ2-1, is DSGVTQTPKHLITATGQRVTLRCSPRSGDLSVYWYQQSLDQGLQFLIQYYNGEERAKGNILERFSAQQFPDLHSELNLSSLELGDSALYFCASSVDRGEQFFGPGTRLTVL.